Each of the 3 T cell receptor beta chains below was sequenced from the same sample in a study of T cells in Graves' hyperthyroidism and ophthalmopathy. Regions amplified from RNA transcripts were the TCR beta CDR3 regions. HTBI primers drove first-round RT-PCR of the TCR CDR3. TCRdb called the multiplex PCR reads again in MiXCR, with one record for every CDR3 protein. Found here are about 200,000 distinct CDR3 sequences, 15% to 20% of them singletons; the top ten hold approximately 46%. The material sequenced was blood. These receptors all stem from a man aged 45-60 years with Graves' hyperthyroidism.

This clonotype has ten or more counts. Here the CDR3 DNA reads TGTGCCAGCAGTCCCAGCGGGCCGAACACCGGGGAGCTGTTTTTT. Translated, it gives CASSPSGPNTGELFF. The chain uses TRBV12-3 or TRBV12-4 and TRBJ2-2, with D tentatively TRBD2 (6 bases). The CDR3 has 15 residues. The V end was cut by 5 bases, the J end by 0 bases, with 10 bases between.

This clonotype was seen ten or more times. The V gene is TRBV30, the J gene TRBJ2-3, with 7 bases aligning to TRBD2. After removal of 2 bases from V and 6 bases from J, the junction contained 5 bases not matched to a gene. Per the germline V gene, CDR1 is GTSNPN and CDR2 is SVGIG (reference sequence). CDR3 size: 13 residues. The DNA for the CDR3 is TGTGCCTGGAGTCTAGCGGAGAGGGATACGCAGTATTTT. Translated: CAWSLAERDTQYF.

This CDR3 reads CASTPTEVHSNQPQHF. The CDR3 region has the DNA TGTGCCAGCACTCCAACCGAAGTCCATAGCAATCAGCCCCAGCATTTT. V and J are TRBV2 and TRBJ1-5, with D hard to call. This CDR3 is built from 16 residues. Germline V gene sequence: CDR1 SNHLY, CDR2 FYNNEI. V dropped 7 bases and J dropped 0 bases, with 16 bases sitting between them.